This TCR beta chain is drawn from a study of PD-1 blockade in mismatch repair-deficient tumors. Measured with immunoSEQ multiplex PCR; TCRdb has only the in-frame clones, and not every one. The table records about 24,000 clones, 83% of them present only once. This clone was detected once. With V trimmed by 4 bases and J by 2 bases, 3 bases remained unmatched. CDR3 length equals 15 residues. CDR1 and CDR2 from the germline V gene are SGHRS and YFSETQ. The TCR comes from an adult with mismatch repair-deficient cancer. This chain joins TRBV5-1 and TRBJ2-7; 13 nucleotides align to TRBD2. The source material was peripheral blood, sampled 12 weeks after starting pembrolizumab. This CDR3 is CASSRLAGGPYEQYF. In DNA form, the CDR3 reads TGCGCCAGCAGCCGACTAGCGGGAGGACCCTACGAGCAGTACTTC. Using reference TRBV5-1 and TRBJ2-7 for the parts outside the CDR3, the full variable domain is KAGVTQTPRYLIKTRGQQVTLSCSPISGHRSVSWYQQTPGQGLQFLFEYFSETQRNKGNFPGRFSGRQFSNSRSEMNVSTLELGDSALYLCASSRLAGGPYEQYFGPGTRLTVT.